This T cell receptor (beta chain) was captured in a study of blood T cell repertoires in COVID-19. Across the whole study: The United States, Italy and Spain were the sources of the acute and convalescent COVID-19 samples. T cells, B-cell-depleted T cells, or PBMCs provided the cDNA or gDNA that served as material.

In the original workflow: The authors estimated nucleated cell counts from reference gene primer amplification. Here immunoSEQ multiplex PCR was the method, and the copy in TCRdb shows in-frame clones only, minus some. That table is the source of V, J and clone size, and D and trimming were worked out from the DNA. This sample has roughly 300,000 clones, with roughly 90% found just once. The Seattle site enrolled patients during active infection and followed them longitudinally. The CDR3 spans 13 residues. Germline CDR1 MNHEY, CDR2 SVGAGI. Trimming took off 4 bases at V and 4 bases at J, with 10 bases between the two ends.

The sequence derives from a woman aged 25 to 45 with COVID-19, enrolled during active disease. This rearrangement joins TRBV6-5 to TRBJ1-1, with D possibly matching TRBD1 (5 bases). Sequencing input: peripheral blood. As DNA, the CDR3 is TGTGCCAGCAGTTTTATGGGGGGCACTGAAGCTTTCTTT. Translating it yields CASSFMGGTEAFF.